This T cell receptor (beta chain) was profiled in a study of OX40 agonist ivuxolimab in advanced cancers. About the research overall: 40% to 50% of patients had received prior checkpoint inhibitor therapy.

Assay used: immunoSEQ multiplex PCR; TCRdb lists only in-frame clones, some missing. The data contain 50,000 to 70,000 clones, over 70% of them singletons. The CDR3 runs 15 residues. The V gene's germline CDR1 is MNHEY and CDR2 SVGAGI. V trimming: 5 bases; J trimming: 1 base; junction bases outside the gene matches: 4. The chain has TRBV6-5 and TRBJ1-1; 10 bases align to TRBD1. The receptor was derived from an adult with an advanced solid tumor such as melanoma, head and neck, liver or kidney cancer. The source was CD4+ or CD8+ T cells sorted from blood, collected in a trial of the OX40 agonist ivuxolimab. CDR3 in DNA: TGTGCCAGCAGTAGGAGGACAGGGGGGAACACTGAAGCTTTCTTT. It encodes CASSRRTGGNTEAFF.